Below, 22 T cell receptor beta chains from the same sample are listed, as sequenced in a study of blood T cell repertoires in COVID-19. Measured with immunoSEQ multiplex PCR; TCRdb has only the in-frame clones, and not every one. The sample includes under 80,000 clones, over 80% of them seen just once. Sequencing was carried out using peripheral blood. The origin of the receptors is a woman over 75 with active COVID-19.

This chain joins TRBV7-8 and TRBJ2-6; TRBD1 aligns across 9 bases. The CDR3 has 18 amino acids. In germline, CDR1 is SGHVS, CDR2 FQNEAQ. V lost 5 bases to trimming and J lost 0 bases; unmatched junction nucleotides: 8. The CDR3 region has the DNA TGTGCCAGCAGCACCGGGACAGGGATACGCTCTGGGGCCAACGTCCTGACTTTC. As protein: CASSTGTGIRSGANVLTF.

The chain carries TRBV9 and TRBJ2-7; 10 bases map to TRBD2. The length of the CDR3 is 15 residues. Per the germline V gene, CDR1 is SGDLS and CDR2 is YYNGEE. Trimming took 2 bases from V and 2 from J; bases not matched to a gene: 4. CDR3 nucleotide sequence: TGTGCCAGCAGCGTTGAGACTAGCGGGCCCTACGAGCAGTACTTC. It specifies CASSVETSGPYEQYF.

V usage is TRBV7-6 and J usage is TRBJ2-6, with a tentative D call TRBD1 (5 bases). Germline values: CDR1 SGHVS, CDR2 FNYEAQ. The CDR3 has 18 amino acids. The V and J ends lost 5 bases and 2 bases respectively, with 19 bases between them. CDR3 DNA: TGTGCCAGCAGCCCGTCGGTCAGGGTCATAGCTGGGGCCAACGTCCTGACTTTC. This gives the protein CASSPSVRVIAGANVLTF.

This chain joins TRBV5-1 and TRBJ2-5; tentative D call: TRBD2 (6 bases). Per the germline V gene, CDR1 is SGHRS and CDR2 is YFSETQ. The CDR3 is made up of 16 amino acids. V lost 6 bases and J lost 3, with 21 bases in between. The CDR3 spells CASTDMGGNGKETQYF. The CDR3 nucleotides read TGCGCCAGCACCGATATGGGCGGGAATGGAAAAGAGACCCAGTACTTC.

The J gene is TRBJ1-2, the V gene TRBV30, with D uncertain. Germline V gene sequence: CDR1 GTSNPN, CDR2 SVGIG (reference sequence). Trimming took 0 bases from V and 4 from J, leaving 6 bases between them. This CDR3 has 12 residues. DNA of the CDR3: TGTGCCTGGAGTGTATCCGGCTATGGCTACACCTTC. Translation gives CAWSVSGYGYTF.

The chain has TRBV7-3 and TRBJ2-1; D gene uncertain. The CDR3 totals 16 residues. Germline CDR1 and CDR2: SGHTA and FQGTGA. The V end lost 2 bases, the J end lost 3 bases, and 14 bases lay between the germline ends. The CDR3 loop reads CASSLFPTLDYNEQFF. CDR3 in DNA: TGTGCCAGCAGCTTATTCCCTACCCTCGACTACAATGAGCAGTTCTTC.

The chain links TRBV3-1 (or the pseudogene TRBV3-2) to TRBJ1-4; 9 bases agree with TRBD1. This CDR3 is built from 20 residues. CDR1 LGHDT and CDR2 YNNKEL come from the germline V gene (reference sequence). V was clipped by 2 bases and J by 0 bases; unmatched bases: 13. The CDR3 sequence: CASSQTGTGRLGPTNEKLFF. CDR3 sequence (DNA): TGTGCCAGCAGCCAAACCGGGACAGGGCGTTTGGGACCAACTAATGAAAAACTGTTTTTT.

The chain recombines TRBV5-4 with TRBJ2-3, with D maybe TRBD2 (6 bases). Germline V gene lookup returns CDR1 SGHNT and CDR2 YYREEE (reference sequence). Trimming stripped 0 bases from V and 2 bases from J, with 16 bases between. The CDR3 runs to 17 residues. In DNA, the CDR3 is TGTGCCAGCAGCTTGGGGCCAGGGAGCGGGTACACAGATACGCAGTATTTT. Residues: CASSLGPGSGYTDTQYF.

The rearrangement joins TRBV7-3 to TRBJ2-2, with D possibly matching TRBD2 (5 bases). The CDR3 spans 13 residues. Trimming removed 3 bases from V and 7 bases from J, with 9 bases in between. Per the germline V gene, CDR1 is SGHTA and CDR2 is FQGTGA. The CDR3 DNA follows: TGTGCCAGCAGCTTTACTAGTGTCGGGGAGCTGTTTTTT. The encoded protein is CASSFTSVGELFF.

The chain recombines TRBV6-2 or TRBV6-3 with TRBJ1-2; no definite D call. Germline CDR1 reads MNHEY; CDR2 reads SVGEGT. V was trimmed by 6 bases and J by 7 bases, leaving 15 bases between them. The CDR3 extends over 13 amino acids. CDR3 in amino acids: CASSLGGLAGYTF. In DNA form, the CDR3 reads TGTGCCAGCAGCTTAGGAGGACTCGCTGGCTACACCTTC.

The rearrangement links TRBV5-6 to TRBJ2-1; TRBD2 aligns across 8 bases. Trimming took 3 bases from V and 3 from J; bases not matched to a gene: 5. Germline V gives CDR1 SGHDT, CDR2 YYEEEE. The CDR3 has 15 residues. CDR3 region: CASSSGTRNYNEQFF. The CDR3 DNA sequence: TGTGCCAGCAGCTCAGGGACTAGAAACTACAATGAGCAGTTCTTC.

V gene TRBV10-3 combines with J gene TRBJ2-5; TRBD2 matches at 11 bases. The CDR3 spans 16 residues. V shed 6 bases, J shed 2 bases, and the junction held 8 bases outside the gene matches. CDR1 ENHRY and CDR2 SYGVKD come from the germline V gene. CDR3 residues: CAISRGTSGLQETQYF. CDR3 nucleotide sequence: TGTGCCATCAGCCGGGGGACTAGCGGACTACAAGAGACCCAGTACTTC.

The J gene is TRBJ1-3, the V gene TRBV28; D is possibly TRBD1 (6 bases). Germline assignment: CDR1 MDHEN and CDR2 SYDVKM. This CDR3 is built from 17 residues. V was trimmed by 1 base and J by 0 bases, leaving 13 bases between them. As DNA, the CDR3 is TGTGCCAGCAGTTTATTAACTCCGGGACACTCTGGAAACACCATATATTTT. Residues: CASSLLTPGHSGNTIYF.

The rearrangement uses TRBV6-5 and TRBJ1-1, with D possibly matching TRBD1 (6 bases). Trimming took off 0 bases at V and 8 bases at J, with 10 bases between the two ends. Germline CDR1 is MNHEY and CDR2 is SVGAGI. CDR3 length: 13 amino acids. The CDR3 DNA is TGTGCCAGCAGTTACTCGGTAACAGGGGAAGCTTTCTTT. It specifies CASSYSVTGEAFF.

CDR3 DNA sequence: TGTGCCAGCACCAAGGGGACAGGTAACTCCTACGAGCAGTACTTC. Protein product: CASTKGTGNSYEQYF. V gene TRBV6-5 combines with J gene TRBJ2-7, with 8 bases lining up with TRBD1. The CDR3 runs 15 residues. Trimming cost V 7 bases and J 0 bases; bases outside gene matches: 8. Germline CDR1 and CDR2: MNHEY and SVGAGI.

This clone showed up just a few times. The chain uses TRBV3-1 (or the pseudogene TRBV3-2) and TRBJ2-2; 12 nucleotides line up with TRBD2. The CDR3 contains 19 residues. CDR1 LGHDT and CDR2 YNNKEL come from the germline V gene (reference sequence). V lost 3 bases and J lost 2; bases outside the gene matches: 10. The CDR3 loop reads CASSQRGGLAGRNTGELFF. Written as DNA, the CDR3 is TGTGCCAGCAGCCAGAGGGGAGGACTAGCGGGAAGAAACACCGGGGAGCTGTTTTTT.

This rearrangement joins TRBV28 to TRBJ1-1; 8 bases map to TRBD1. This CDR3 comprises 15 residues. Germline lookup yields CDR1 MDHEN and CDR2 SYDVKM. The trim removed 5 bases at V and 4 bases at J, leaving 9 bases unmatched. The CDR3 is CASSPRQGRGTEAFF. CDR3 coding DNA: TGTGCCAGCAGTCCCCGACAGGGGCGAGGCACTGAAGCTTTCTTT.

V gene TRBV3-1 (or the pseudogene TRBV3-2) combines with J gene TRBJ1-3; 7 bases map to TRBD1. Per germline, CDR1 LGHDT and CDR2 YNNKEL (reference sequence). J was trimmed by 3 bases and V by 1 base; bases with no gene match: 3. The CDR3 is 15 residues long. The CDR3 region has the DNA TGTGCCAGCAGCCAAGCTTCAGGGGGTGGAAACACCATATATTTT. It specifies CASSQASGGGNTIYF.

The chain couples TRBV9 to TRBJ1-6; D remains ambiguous. V was pared by 0 bases and J by 9 bases, with 13 bases between. Germline CDR1 SGDLS, CDR2 YYNGEE. This CDR3 is 15 amino acids long. CDR3 region: CASSVGPREGSPLHF. CDR3 coding DNA: TGTGCCAGCAGCGTAGGCCCGAGGGAGGGTTCACCCCTCCACTTT.

The chain uses TRBV30 and TRBJ2-7; a possible D gene is TRBD2 (6 bases). V dropped 4 bases and J dropped 3 bases, with 13 bases sitting between them. This CDR3 is built from 13 residues. CDR1 and CDR2 (germline): GTSNPN, SVGIG (reference sequence). CDR3 DNA sequence: TGTGCCTGGAATGGCGGGACCGACTACGAGCAGTACTTC. It specifies CAWNGGTDYEQYF. Full variable domain (missing parts from reference TRBV30 and TRBJ2-7): SQTIHQWPATLVQPVGSPLSLECTVEGTSNPNLYWYRQAAGRGLQLLFYSVGIGQISSEVPQNLSASRPQDRQFILSSKKLLLSDSGFYLCAWNGGTDYEQYFGPGTRLTVT.

The V call is TRBV4-3, the J call TRBJ1-2; no clear D. There are 15 residues in the CDR3. Trimming removed 0 bases from V and 0 bases from J, with 8 bases in between. From germline, CDR1 is LGHNA and CDR2 YSLEER. The CDR3 DNA reads TGCGCCAGCAGCCAAGATAGGCAGGCTAACTATGGCTACACCTTC. Encoded protein: CASSQDRQANYGYTF.

The V and J genes are TRBV10-1 and TRBJ1-6, with D perhaps matching TRBD1 (5 bases). This CDR3 spans 15 amino acids. Trimming left V 6 bases short and J 9 bases short, with 18 bases between. Germline CDR1 is WNHNN and CDR2 is SYGVQD (reference sequence). The CDR3 DNA is TGCGCCAGCAGGAATGCTGACAGAACGTCTTCACCCCTCCACTTT. This sequence encodes CASRNADRTSSPLHF.